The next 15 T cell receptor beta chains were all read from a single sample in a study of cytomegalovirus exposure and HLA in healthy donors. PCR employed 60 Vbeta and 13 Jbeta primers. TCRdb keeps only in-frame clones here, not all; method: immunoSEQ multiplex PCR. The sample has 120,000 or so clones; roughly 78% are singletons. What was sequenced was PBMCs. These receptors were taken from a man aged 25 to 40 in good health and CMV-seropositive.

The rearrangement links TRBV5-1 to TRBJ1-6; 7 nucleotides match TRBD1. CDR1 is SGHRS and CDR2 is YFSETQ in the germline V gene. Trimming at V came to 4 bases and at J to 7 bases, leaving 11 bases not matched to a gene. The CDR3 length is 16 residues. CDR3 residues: CASSTRQGSGNSPLHF. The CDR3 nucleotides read TGCGCCAGCAGCACCAGACAGGGATCAGGAAATTCACCCCTCCACTTT. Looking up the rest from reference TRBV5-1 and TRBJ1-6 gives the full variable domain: KAGVTQTPRYLIKTRGQQVTLSCSPISGHRSVSWYQQTPGQGLQFLFEYFSETQRNKGNFPGRFSGRQFSNSRSEMNVSTLELGDSALYLCASSTRQGSGNSPLHFGNGTRLTVT.

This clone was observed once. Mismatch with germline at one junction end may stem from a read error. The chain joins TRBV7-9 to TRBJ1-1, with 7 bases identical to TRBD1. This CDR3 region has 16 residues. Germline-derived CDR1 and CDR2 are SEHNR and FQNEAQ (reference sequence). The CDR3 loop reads CSSSPETGDTNTEAFF. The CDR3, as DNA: TGTTCCAGCAGCCCCGAAACAGGGGACACGAACACTGAAGCTTTCTTT.

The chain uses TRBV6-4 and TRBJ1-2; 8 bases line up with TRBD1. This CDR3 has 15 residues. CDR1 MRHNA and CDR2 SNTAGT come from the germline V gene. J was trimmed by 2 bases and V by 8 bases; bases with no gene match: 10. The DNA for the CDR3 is TGTGCCAGCCAAAATCACAGGGGGTCGAACTATGGCTACACCTTC. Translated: CASQNHRGSNYGYTF.

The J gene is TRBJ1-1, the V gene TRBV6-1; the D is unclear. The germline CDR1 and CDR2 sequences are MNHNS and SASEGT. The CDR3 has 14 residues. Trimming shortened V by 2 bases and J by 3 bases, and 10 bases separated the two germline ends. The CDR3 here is CASSENRGYTEAFF. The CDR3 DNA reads TGTGCCAGCAGTGAAAACCGCGGCTACACTGAAGCTTTCTTT.

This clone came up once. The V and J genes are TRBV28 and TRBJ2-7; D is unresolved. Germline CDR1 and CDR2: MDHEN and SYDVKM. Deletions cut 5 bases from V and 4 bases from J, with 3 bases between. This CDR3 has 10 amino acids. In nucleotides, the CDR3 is TGTGCCAGCAGTCGGTACGAGCAGTACTTC. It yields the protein CASSRYEQYF.

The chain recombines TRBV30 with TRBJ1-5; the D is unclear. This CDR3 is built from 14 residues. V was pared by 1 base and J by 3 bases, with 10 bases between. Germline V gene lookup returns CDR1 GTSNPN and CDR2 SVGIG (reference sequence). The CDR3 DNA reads TGTGCCTGGAGTGCCTCAGCGCACAATCAGCCCCAGCATTTT. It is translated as CAWSASAHNQPQHF.

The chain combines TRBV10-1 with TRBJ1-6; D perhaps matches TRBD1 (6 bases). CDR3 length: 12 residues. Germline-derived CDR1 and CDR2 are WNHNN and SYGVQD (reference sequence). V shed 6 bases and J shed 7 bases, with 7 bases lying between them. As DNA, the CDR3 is TGCGCCAGCAGCGGGACAAATTCACCCCTCCACTTT. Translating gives CASSGTNSPLHF.

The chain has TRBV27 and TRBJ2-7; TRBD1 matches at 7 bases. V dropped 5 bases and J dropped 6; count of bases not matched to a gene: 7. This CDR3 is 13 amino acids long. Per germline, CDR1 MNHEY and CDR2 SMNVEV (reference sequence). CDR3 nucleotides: TGTGCCAGCAGTATCGGACAGGATAGCGAGCAGTACTTC. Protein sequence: CASSIGQDSEQYF.

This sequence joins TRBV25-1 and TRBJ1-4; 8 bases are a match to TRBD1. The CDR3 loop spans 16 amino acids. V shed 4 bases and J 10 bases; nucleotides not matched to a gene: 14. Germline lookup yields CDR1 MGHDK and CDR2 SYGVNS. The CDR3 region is CASSARTGLPKGKLFF. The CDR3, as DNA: TGTGCCAGCAGTGCCAGGACAGGGCTACCGAAGGGAAAACTGTTTTTT.

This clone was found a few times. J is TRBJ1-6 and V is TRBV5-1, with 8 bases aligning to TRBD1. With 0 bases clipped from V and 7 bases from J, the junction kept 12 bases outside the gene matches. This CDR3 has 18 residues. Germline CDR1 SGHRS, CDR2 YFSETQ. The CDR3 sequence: CASSLVGQDHKRNSPLHF. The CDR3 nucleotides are TGCGCCAGCAGCTTGGTGGGACAGGATCATAAACGGAATTCACCCCTCCACTTT.

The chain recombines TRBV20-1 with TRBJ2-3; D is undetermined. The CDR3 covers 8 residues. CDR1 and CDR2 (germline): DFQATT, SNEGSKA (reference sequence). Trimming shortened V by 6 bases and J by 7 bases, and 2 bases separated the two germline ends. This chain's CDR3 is CSANTQYF. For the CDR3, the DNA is TGCAGTGCCAATACGCAGTATTTT.

CDR3 amino acids: CASTGGRSPYEQYF. The CDR3 nucleotides read TGTGCCAGCACGGGCGGGCGAAGTCCCTACGAGCAGTACTTC. The chain joins TRBV27 to TRBJ2-7, with D possibly TRBD2 on 5 matching bases. The CDR3 is 14 residues long. Trimming removed 7 bases at V and 2 bases at J, with 15 bases between. Looked up from germline, CDR1 is MNHEY and CDR2 is SMNVEV (reference sequence).

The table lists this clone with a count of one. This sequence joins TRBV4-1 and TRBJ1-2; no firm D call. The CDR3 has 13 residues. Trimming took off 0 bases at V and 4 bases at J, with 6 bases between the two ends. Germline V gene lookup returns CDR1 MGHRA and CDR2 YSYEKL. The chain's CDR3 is CASSQEFRYGYTF. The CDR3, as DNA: TGCGCCAGCAGCCAAGAATTTCGCTATGGCTACACCTTC.

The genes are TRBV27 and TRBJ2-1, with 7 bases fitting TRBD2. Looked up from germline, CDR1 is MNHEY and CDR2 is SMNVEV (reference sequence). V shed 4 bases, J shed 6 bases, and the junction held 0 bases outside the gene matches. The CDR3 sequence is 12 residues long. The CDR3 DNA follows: TGTGCCAGCAGTTGGGGGGGCAATGAGCAGTTCTTC. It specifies CASSWGGNEQFF.

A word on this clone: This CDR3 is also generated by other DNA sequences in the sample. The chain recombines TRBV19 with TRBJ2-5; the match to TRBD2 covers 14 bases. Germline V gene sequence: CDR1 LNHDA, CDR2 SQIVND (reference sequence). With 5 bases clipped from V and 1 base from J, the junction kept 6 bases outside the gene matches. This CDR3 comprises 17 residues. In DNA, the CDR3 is TGTGCCAGTAGTCCGAGACTAGCGGGGGGGCCCCAAGAGACCCAGTACTTC. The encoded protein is CASSPRLAGGPQETQYF.